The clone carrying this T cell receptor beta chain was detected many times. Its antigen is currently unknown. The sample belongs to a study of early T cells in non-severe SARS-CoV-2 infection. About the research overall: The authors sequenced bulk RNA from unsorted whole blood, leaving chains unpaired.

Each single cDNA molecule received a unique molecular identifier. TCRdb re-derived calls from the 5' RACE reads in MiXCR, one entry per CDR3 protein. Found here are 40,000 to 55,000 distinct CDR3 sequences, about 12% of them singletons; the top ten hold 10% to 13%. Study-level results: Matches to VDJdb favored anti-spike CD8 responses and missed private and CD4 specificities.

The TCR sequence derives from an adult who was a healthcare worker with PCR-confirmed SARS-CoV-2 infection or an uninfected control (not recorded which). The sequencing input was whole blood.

CDR3 sequence reads: CASKQGARNTEAFF. The CDR3 region has the DNA TGTGCCAGCAAACAGGGGGCGCGGAACACTGAAGCTTTCTTT. The chain uses TRBV2 and TRBJ1-1; TRBD1 matches at 9 bases. The V gene end was trimmed by 7 bases and the J gene end by 1 base; junction bases not matched to a gene: 4. Germline CDR1 SNHLY, CDR2 FYNNEI. The CDR3 is 14 residues long. Variable domain in full (rest from reference TRBV2 and TRBJ1-1): EPEVTQTPSHQVTQMGQEVILRCVPISNHLYFYWYRQILGQKVEFLVSFYNNEISEKSEIFDDQFSVERPDGSNFTLKIRSTKLEDSAMYFCASKQGARNTEAFFGQGTRLTVV.